Below, 30 T cell receptor beta chains from the same sample are listed, as sequenced in a study of T cells expressing NK-cell markers (dated by TCRdb to about 2020). The library was obtained by 5' RACE. TCRdb names Illumina HiSeq 2000 as the instrument used. One entry per CDR3 protein sequence results from the TCRdb reprocessing of the reads, with DNA left out. This sample's table has entries for almost 450,000 distinct CDR3 sequences. Approximately 7% of the sample rests with the top ten. What was sequenced was blood T cells: a sorted CD56 or NKG2C T cell subset, CD4+ or CD8+ T cells, or bulk PBMC T cells (not recorded which). The receptor set was obtained from a woman aged 18 to 75 in good health.

This chain connects TRBV7-7 to TRBJ2-3; TCRdb lists TRBD1, though no DNA is available to test this call. CDR1 and CDR2 (germline): SSHAT, FNYEAQ (reference sequence). The CDR3 runs 16 residues. CDR3 protein: CASSLGPAGGTDTQYF.

This chain uses TRBV11-2 with TRBJ2-1; TCRdb's D call of TRBD2 is untestable without DNA. There are 16 residues in the CDR3. In germline, CDR1 is SGHAT, CDR2 FQNNGV. This chain's CDR3 is CASSKLAGKIYNEQFF.

The rearrangement links TRBV7-3 to TRBJ2-1; the TCRdb call, TRBD2, lacks DNA for checking. Per the germline V gene, CDR1 is SGHTA and CDR2 is FQGTGA. The CDR3 length is 14 residues. This chain's CDR3 is CASSFTTSGNEQFF.

The chain joins TRBV6-2 or TRBV6-3 to TRBJ2-5; TCRdb indicates TRBD2, and absent DNA this call remains unverified. In germline, CDR1 is MNHEY, CDR2 SVGEGT. The CDR3 has 14 residues. The CDR3 reads CASRDLREEETQYF.

The rearrangement joins TRBV7-2 to TRBJ1-2; with no DNA, the TCRdb D assignment of TRBD1 cannot be verified. This CDR3 comprises 14 residues. Germline V CDR1 and CDR2: SGHTA, FQGNSA. The CDR3 protein is CASSRRDRVSGYTF.

The genes are TRBV7-9 and TRBJ2-5; checking the TCRdb D call of TRBD1 is not possible without DNA. CDR1 is SEHNR and CDR2 is FQNEAQ in the germline V gene (reference sequence). CDR3 length equals 17 residues. Here the CDR3 reads CASSFRGRALRGETQYF.

This sequence joins TRBV24-1 and TRBJ2-1; no DNA is available, so the TRBD2 call from TCRdb remains unchecked. CDR1 is KGHDR and CDR2 is SFDVKD in the germline V gene. This CDR3 has 15 residues. The CDR3 sequence: CATSPSGGPYNEQFF.

Here the CDR3 reads CASSYGHGIHTGELFF. V gene TRBV5-1 combines with J gene TRBJ2-2; TCRdb's D gene call, TRBD1, goes unchecked for lack of DNA. Germline lookup yields CDR1 SGHRS and CDR2 YFSETQ. The CDR3 contains 16 residues.

The chain employs TRBV19 and TRBJ2-7; TCRdb indicates TRBD1, and absent DNA this call remains unverified. The CDR3 length is 13 residues. Germline CDR1 is LNHDA and CDR2 is SQIVND (reference sequence). CDR3: CASTPGSAYEQYF.

This sequence joins TRBV20-1 and TRBJ2-1; TCRdb indicates TRBD1, and absent DNA this call remains unverified. The CDR3 totals 16 residues. The germline CDR1 and CDR2 sequences are DFQATT and SNEGSKA (reference sequence). The CDR3 here is CSARGPDRGPYNEQFF.

J is TRBJ1-2 and V is TRBV28; TCRdb names TRBD1, which stays unverified in the absence of DNA. CDR1 is MDHEN and CDR2 is SYDVKM in the germline V gene. The CDR3 is 17 amino acids. CDR3 protein: CASSLVLGQAPVYGYTF.

The rearrangement uses TRBV7-3 and TRBJ2-3; the D call from TCRdb, TRBD1, cannot be confirmed without DNA. CDR1 and CDR2 from the germline V gene are SGHTA and FQGTGA. The CDR3 extends over 15 amino acids. CDR3 residues: CASSQSGYGADTQYF. The full variable domain, in which reference TRBV7-3 and TRBJ2-3 provide the parts outside the CDR3, is GAGVSQTPSNKVTEKGKYVELRCDPISGHTALYWYRQSLGQGPEFLIYFQGTGAADDSGLPNDRFFAVRPEGSVSTLKIQRTERGDSAVYLCASSQSGYGADTQYFGPGTRLTVL.

The rearrangement links TRBV5-1 to TRBJ2-5. CDR1 is SGHRS, CDR2 YFSETQ, per germline. This CDR3 contains 14 residues. The CDR3 region is CASSLVAFQETQYF.

The chain couples TRBV5-1 to TRBJ1-6; the TCRdb call, TRBD1, lacks DNA for checking. Per the germline V gene, CDR1 is SGHRS and CDR2 is YFSETQ. This CDR3 is built from 16 residues. The CDR3 protein is CASSPGTGSGNSPLHF.

This chain links TRBV4-2 with TRBJ1-3; the TCRdb D gene call, TRBD1, has no DNA to confirm it. This CDR3 has 16 residues. Looked up from germline, CDR1 is LGHNA and CDR2 is YNFKEQ. The CDR3 reads CASSQADRISGNTIYF.

This rearrangement joins TRBV25-1 to TRBJ1-4. The CDR3 length is 13 residues. The germline V gene has CDR1 MGHDK and CDR2 SYGVNS. CDR3 protein: CASRLKPDEKLFF.

The chain uses TRBV20-1 and TRBJ2-2. CDR1 DFQATT and CDR2 SNEGSKA come from the germline V gene (reference sequence). The CDR3 is 13 residues long. The chain's CDR3 is CSARWSGTGELFF.

The chain is built from TRBV19 and TRBJ2-1; TCRdb designates TRBD1, a call that cannot be tested without DNA. This CDR3 spans 13 amino acids. Germline lookup yields CDR1 LNHDA and CDR2 SQIVND (reference sequence). The CDR3 is CASSIVGHNEQFF.

The chain couples TRBV27 to TRBJ2-1; as DNA is missing, the TRBD2 call by TCRdb cannot be tested. Germline lookup yields CDR1 MNHEY and CDR2 SMNVEV (reference sequence). The CDR3 extends over 18 amino acids. The chain's CDR3 is CASSSPRGGGYSYNEQFF.

The rearrangement joins TRBV6-2 or TRBV6-3 to TRBJ1-2; TCRdb reports TRBD1, a call that lacks DNA to check it against. Germline V gene data show CDR1 as MNHEY and CDR2 as SVGEGT. The CDR3 has 18 residues. The CDR3 region is CASSYLGAQGARNYGYTF.

The chain joins TRBV7-8 to TRBJ1-4. The CDR3 covers 13 residues. Germline V gene data show CDR1 as SGHVS and CDR2 as FQNEAQ. CDR3 protein: CASSSETNEKLFF.

This sequence joins TRBV25-1 and TRBJ1-4; TCRdb names TRBD1, which stays unverified in the absence of DNA. The CDR3 is made up of 14 amino acids. Per germline, CDR1 MGHDK and CDR2 SYGVNS. The CDR3 reads CASAPGTDNEKLFF.

This chain links TRBV20-1 with TRBJ2-1; the TRBD2 assignment by TCRdb is unverifiable without DNA. CDR1 is DFQATT, CDR2 SNEGSKA, per germline (reference sequence). The CDR3 extends over 15 amino acids. CDR3 in amino acids: CSASARASGHNEQFF.

The genes are TRBV6-1 and TRBJ2-3; as DNA is missing, the TRBD1 call by TCRdb cannot be tested. The CDR3 covers 16 residues. Looked up from germline, CDR1 is MNHNS and CDR2 is SASEGT. The CDR3 is CASSEVRGGFTDTQYF.

This sequence joins TRBV20-1 and TRBJ2-1; no DNA is available, so the TRBD1 call from TCRdb remains unchecked. CDR1 and CDR2 (germline): DFQATT, SNEGSKA (reference sequence). The CDR3 is 13 residues long. CDR3 residues: CSAIWDRRNEQFF.

This chain uses TRBV19 with TRBJ2-5; without DNA, the TCRdb call of TRBD1 cannot be checked. The V gene's germline CDR1 is LNHDA and CDR2 SQIVND (reference sequence). This CDR3 has 14 amino acids. This chain's CDR3 is CASSKATEQETQYF. Combining the CDR3 with reference TRBV19 and TRBJ2-5 gives the whole variable domain DGGITQSPKYLFRKEGQNVTLSCEQNLNHDAMYWYRQDPGQGLRLIYYSQIVNDFQKGDIAEGYSVSREKKESFPLTVTSAQKNPTAFYLCASSKATEQETQYFGPGTRLLVL.

The rearrangement joins TRBV7-8 to TRBJ2-2; the D call from TCRdb, TRBD1, cannot be confirmed without DNA. In germline, CDR1 is SGHVS, CDR2 FQNEAQ. CDR3 length: 15 residues. The CDR3 sequence: CARGGNSLNTGELFF.

This chain connects TRBV5-1 to TRBJ2-1; without DNA, the TCRdb call of TRBD2 cannot be checked. This CDR3 is 16 amino acids long. In germline, CDR1 is SGHRS, CDR2 YFSETQ. CDR3 protein: CASSPPTSGSIGEQFF.

The genes are TRBV20-1 and TRBJ2-5; as DNA is missing, the TRBD2 call by TCRdb cannot be tested. Germline V gene data show CDR1 as DFQATT and CDR2 as SNEGSKA (reference sequence). The CDR3 has 13 amino acids. CDR3 loop: CSARLAAQETQYF.

The gene calls are TRBV18 and TRBJ2-7; without DNA, the TCRdb call of TRBD1 cannot be checked. Per germline, CDR1 KGHSH and CDR2 LQKENI. The CDR3 covers 16 residues. The CDR3 sequence: CASSPQPGQGSDEQYF. The whole variable domain, filled in from reference TRBV18 and TRBJ2-7, reads NAGVMQNPRHLVRRRGQEARLRCSPMKGHSHVYWYRQLPEEGLKFMVYLQKENIIDESGMPKERFSAEFPKEGPSILRIQQVVRGDSAAYFCASSPQPGQGSDEQYFGPGTRLTVT.